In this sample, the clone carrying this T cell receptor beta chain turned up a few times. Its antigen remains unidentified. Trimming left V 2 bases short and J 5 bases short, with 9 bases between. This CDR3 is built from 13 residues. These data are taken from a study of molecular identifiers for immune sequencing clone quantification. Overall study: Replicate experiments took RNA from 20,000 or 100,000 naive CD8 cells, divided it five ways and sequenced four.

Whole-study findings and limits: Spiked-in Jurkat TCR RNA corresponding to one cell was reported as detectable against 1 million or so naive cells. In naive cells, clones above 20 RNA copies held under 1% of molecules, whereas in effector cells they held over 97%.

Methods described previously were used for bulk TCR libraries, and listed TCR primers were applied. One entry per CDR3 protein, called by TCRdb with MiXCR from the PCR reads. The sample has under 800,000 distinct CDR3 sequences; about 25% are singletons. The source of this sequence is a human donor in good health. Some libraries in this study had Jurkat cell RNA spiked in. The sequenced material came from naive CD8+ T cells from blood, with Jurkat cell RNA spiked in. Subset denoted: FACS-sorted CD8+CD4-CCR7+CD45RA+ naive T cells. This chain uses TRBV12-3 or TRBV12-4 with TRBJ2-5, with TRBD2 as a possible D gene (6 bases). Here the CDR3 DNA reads TGTGCCAGCAGTTTACGTCGGGGGGAGACCCAGTACTTC. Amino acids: CASSLRRGETQYF.